These T cell receptor beta chains were read from a single sample in a study of regulatory T cells in long-lasting Graves disease. TCRdb re-derived calls from the multiplex PCR reads in MiXCR, one entry per CDR3 protein. The sample has fewer than 550,000 distinct CDR3 sequences; 15% to 20% are singletons. The data also belong to a second study, concerning T cells in Graves' hyperthyroidism and ophthalmopathy.

The starting material was peripheral blood mononuclear cells (PBMCs), obtained at new diagnosis, from a patient treated with antithyroid drugs. Receptors were obtained from a woman aged 40-65 years with Graves disease. Both conserved end residues are trimmed from each CDR3. Each record gives: V gene, J gene, clone size, CDR3 protein. A clone size is listed for some rows: how often the clone was seen (once, few, many), or a class if it is expanded.

>TRBV24-1|TRBJ1-4|few
ATSDGTGVNEKLF
>TRBV12-3/TRBV12-4|TRBJ2-2|.
ASSFRVVGELF
>TRBV12-3/TRBV12-4|TRBJ2-2|many
ASTQGQGNTGELF
>TRBV10-3|TRBJ1-4|many
AISTSRGAGETNEKLF
>TRBV9|TRBJ1-1|few
ASSVARGTEAF
>TRBV5-4|TRBJ2-2|.
ASRRDRENTGELF
>TRBV3-1|TRBJ2-2|few
ASSQGLGTASEDTGELF
>TRBV18|TRBJ2-1|many
ASSPWETDEQF
>TRBV3-1|TRBJ2-1|many
ASSQAGNEQF
>TRBV11-2|TRBJ1-4|many
ASSLGSGNGYEKLF
>TRBV24-1|TRBJ2-1|few
ATSVSPQGSSYNEQF
>TRBV9|TRBJ2-2|few
ASRGEGSTGELF
>TRBV2|TRBJ1-4|many
ASSEWGHEKLF
>TRBV4-1|TRBJ1-5|many
ASSQGGQVNQPQH
>TRBV27|TRBJ1-6|few
ASRSGAASSYNSPLH
>TRBV6-1|TRBJ2-7|.
ASRRTSPVGEQY
>TRBV2|TRBJ1-6|many
ASSESGALNSPLH
>TRBV18|TRBJ1-2|many
ASSPVVQGGYT
>TRBV5-1|TRBJ2-1|few
ASSLDPGAGEQF
>TRBV12-3/TRBV12-4|TRBJ1-1|.
ASLGDHTEAF
>TRBV3-1|TRBJ2-3|many
ASSQGGVLLTSTDTQY
>TRBV20-1|TRBJ2-1|.
SARPVPGNEQF
>TRBV18|TRBJ2-1|many
ASSPRISYVGEQF
>TRBV5-6|TRBJ1-6|many
ASSFTDSPRSPLH
>TRBV27|TRBJ1-6|many
ASSLKPYNSPLH
>TRBV10-3|TRBJ1-5|.
AISDRGYSNQPQH
>TRBV12-3/TRBV12-4|TRBJ2-1|many
ASSLKGTGNEQF
>TRBV2|TRBJ2-5|many
ASSEGGGRETQY
>TRBV19|TRBJ1-5|few
ASSSNYVNQPQH
>TRBV20-1|TRBJ2-7|many
SASTDAPGVWY
>TRBV4-2|TRBJ2-2|.
ASSQDINSGGYTGELF
>TRBV28|TRBJ2-1|.
ASRKGGGKGEQF
>TRBV5-5|TRBJ1-1|many
ASSLEQGRFEAF
>TRBV12-5|TRBJ2-7|many
APSPTGASYEQY
>TRBV20-1|TRBJ1-5|.
SARDEWGAHSNQPQH